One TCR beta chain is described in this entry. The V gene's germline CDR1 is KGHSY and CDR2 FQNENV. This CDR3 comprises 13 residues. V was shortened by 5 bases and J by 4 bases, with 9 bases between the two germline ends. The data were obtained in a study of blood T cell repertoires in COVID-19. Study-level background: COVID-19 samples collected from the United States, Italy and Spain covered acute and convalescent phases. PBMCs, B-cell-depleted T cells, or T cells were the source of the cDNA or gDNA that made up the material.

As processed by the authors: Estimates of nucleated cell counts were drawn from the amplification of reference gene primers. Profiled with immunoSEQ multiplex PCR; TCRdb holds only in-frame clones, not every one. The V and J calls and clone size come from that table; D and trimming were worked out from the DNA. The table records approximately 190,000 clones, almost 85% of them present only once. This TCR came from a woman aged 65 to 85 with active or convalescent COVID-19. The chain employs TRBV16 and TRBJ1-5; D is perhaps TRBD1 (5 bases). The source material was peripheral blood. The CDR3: CASSLQENQPQHF. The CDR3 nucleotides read TGTGCCAGCAGCTTACAGGAGAATCAGCCCCAGCATTTT. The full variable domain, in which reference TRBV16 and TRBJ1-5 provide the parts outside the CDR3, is GEEVAQTPKHLVRGEGQKAKLYCAPIKGHSYVFWYQQVLKNEFKFLISFQNENVFDETGMPKERFSAKCLPNSPCSLEIQATKLEDSAVYFCASSLQENQPQHFGDGTRLSIL.